These T cell receptor beta chains were read from a single sample in a study of identical twins. MiXCR, run by TCRdb on the 5' RACE reads, gives a single entry per CDR3 protein. The data show a few hundred thousand distinct CDR3 sequences, approximately 11% seen once. The same data also went into a second study, on yellow fever vaccine responses in identical twins.

The source material was memory (CD45RO+) T cells sorted from blood. The receptors shown here come from a woman younger than 30 in good health. The conserved cysteine and the conserved F or W are not part of the CDR3 here.

TRBV20-1,TRBJ2-3,SASPGLAGVRGDTQY
TRBV6-1,TRBJ2-7,ASSEAMDTSYEQY
TRBV5-1,TRBJ2-1,ASSNLAELYNEQF
TRBV3-1,TRBJ2-3,ASSQVEADTQY
TRBV7-7,TRBJ2-7,ASSPSIGAEQY
TRBV4-3,TRBJ2-5,ASSSRTSGREETQY
TRBV27,TRBJ2-7,ASSFWDPGQGLYEQY
TRBV18,TRBJ2-3,ASSPPVDADTQY
TRBV7-2,TRBJ2-1,ASSLAGQKVEQF
TRBV28,TRBJ2-7,ARTSGTYEQY
TRBV2,TRBJ2-2,ASTRDNANTGELF
TRBV7-2,TRBJ2-7,ASSLVGRDSYEQY
TRBV2,TRBJ2-3,ASSRDSSTADTQY
TRBV5-1,TRBJ2-1,ASSVWLGTGVINEQF
TRBV3-1,TRBJ2-4,ASSQGTSIQY
TRBV4-2,TRBJ1-1,ASSQTGVGDTEAF
TRBV24-1,TRBJ2-5,ATSQPGTDQENQY
TRBV2,TRBJ2-1,ASIFRTGYNEQF
TRBV27,TRBJ2-7,ASSFAFSSYEQY
TRBV21-1,TRBJ2-3,ASSKGLAGDTDTQY
TRBV3-1,TRBJ1-6,ASSQNSGLPLH
TRBV7-2,TRBJ1-2,ASSFSRGMESYT
TRBV12-3/TRBV12-4,TRBJ1-5,ASSPSDRGVNQPQH
TRBV11-2,TRBJ2-7,ASSWGQYSYEQY
TRBV20-1,TRBJ2-4,SANLTPGHRIQY
TRBV2,TRBJ2-1,ASSREGQVNSYNEQF
TRBV29-1,TRBJ2-7,SAGFVGGYEQY
TRBV11-2,TRBJ1-2,ASSQGQGGYT
TRBV5-1,TRBJ2-2,ASRTTGELF
TRBV7-8,TRBJ1-4,ASSAATGPLVNEKLF
TRBV6-4,TRBJ2-1,ASSISAGETWQF
TRBV29-1,TRBJ1-2,SVGDLVRYGYT
TRBV5-1,TRBJ2-3,ASSLEGGTTDTQY